This T cell receptor (beta chain) was documented in a study of cytomegalovirus exposure and HLA in healthy donors. About this clone itself: The target antigen is unknown.

V was cut by 6 bases and J by 4 bases, with 12 bases left in between. The CDR3 runs 13 residues. The germline CDR1 and CDR2 sequences are SEHNR and FQNEAQ (reference sequence). Primers for the PCR totalled 60 Vbeta and 13 Jbeta. Produced via immunoSEQ multiplex PCR; TCRdb's table is partial and in-frame only. There are around 180,000 clones in the sample; approximately 86% occur only once, and approximately 2% lies in the top ten. Study findings and constraints: In a later analysis, at a false discovery rate of 0.05, under 20,000 TCR beta sequences matched HLA alleles. When presence/absence was analysed, sequencing depth was taken to be roughly uniform across donors.

J is TRBJ1-2 and V is TRBV7-9; a possible D gene is TRBD1 (6 bases). The receptor was isolated from a woman in her late teens or twenties in good health and CMV-seronegative. Sequenced material: PBMCs. CDR3 sequence reads: CASSLQGTYGYTF. DNA of the CDR3: TGTGCCAGCAGTTTGCAGGGGACCTATGGCTACACCTTC.